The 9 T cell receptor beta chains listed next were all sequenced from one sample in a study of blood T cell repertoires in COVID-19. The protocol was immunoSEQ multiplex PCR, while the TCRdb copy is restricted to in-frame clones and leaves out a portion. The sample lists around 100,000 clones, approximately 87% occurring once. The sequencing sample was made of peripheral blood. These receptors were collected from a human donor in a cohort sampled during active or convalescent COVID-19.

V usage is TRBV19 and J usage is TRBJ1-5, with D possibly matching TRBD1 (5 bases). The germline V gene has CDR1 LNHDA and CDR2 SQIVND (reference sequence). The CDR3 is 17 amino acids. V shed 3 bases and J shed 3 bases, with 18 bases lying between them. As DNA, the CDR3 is TGTGCCAGTAGTATTAGAGGTAGGGGAAGTATCAATCAGCCCCAGCATTTT. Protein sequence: CASSIRGRGSINQPQHF.

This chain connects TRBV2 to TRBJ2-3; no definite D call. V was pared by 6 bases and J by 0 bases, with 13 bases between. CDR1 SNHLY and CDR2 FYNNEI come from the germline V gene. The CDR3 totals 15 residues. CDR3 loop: CASSQYTTSTDTQYF. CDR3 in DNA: TGTGCCAGCAGCCAATATACCACTAGCACAGATACGCAGTATTTT.

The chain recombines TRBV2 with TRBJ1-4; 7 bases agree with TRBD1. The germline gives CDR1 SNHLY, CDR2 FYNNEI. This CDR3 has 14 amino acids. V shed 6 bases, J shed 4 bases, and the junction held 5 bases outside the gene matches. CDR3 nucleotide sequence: TGTGCCAGCAGGGTGGGACAGCTTAATGAAAAACTGTTTTTT. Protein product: CASRVGQLNEKLFF.

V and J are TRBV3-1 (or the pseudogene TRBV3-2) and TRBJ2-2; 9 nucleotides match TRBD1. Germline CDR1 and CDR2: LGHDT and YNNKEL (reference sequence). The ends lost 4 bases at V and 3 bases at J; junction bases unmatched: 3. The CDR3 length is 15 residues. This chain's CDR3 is CASSLGQGHTGELFF. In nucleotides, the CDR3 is TGTGCCAGCAGCCTGGGACAGGGACACACCGGGGAGCTGTTTTTT.

The CDR3 nucleotides are TGTGCCATCAGTGACTGGGGACTGTATAATTCACCCCTCCACTTT. Translated: CAISDWGLYNSPLHF. This chain uses TRBV10-3 with TRBJ1-6, with a tentative D call TRBD1 (5 bases). This CDR3 spans 15 amino acids. Trimming shortened V by 3 bases and J by 4 bases, and 10 bases separated the two germline ends. Germline V gene sequence: CDR1 ENHRY, CDR2 SYGVKD.

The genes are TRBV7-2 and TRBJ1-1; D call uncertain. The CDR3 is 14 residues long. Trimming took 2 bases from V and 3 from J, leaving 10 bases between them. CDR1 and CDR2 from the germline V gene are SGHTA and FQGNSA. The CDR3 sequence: CASSLRQAYTEAFF. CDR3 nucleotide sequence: TGTGCCAGCAGCTTAAGGCAGGCGTACACTGAAGCTTTCTTT.

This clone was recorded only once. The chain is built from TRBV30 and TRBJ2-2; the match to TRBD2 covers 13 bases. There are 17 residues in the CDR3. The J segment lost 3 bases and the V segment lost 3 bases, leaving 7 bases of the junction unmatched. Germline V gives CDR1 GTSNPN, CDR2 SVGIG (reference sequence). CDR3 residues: CAWSGLAGATDTGELFF. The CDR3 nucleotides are TGTGCCTGGAGCGGACTAGCGGGGGCCACTGACACCGGGGAGCTGTTTTTT.

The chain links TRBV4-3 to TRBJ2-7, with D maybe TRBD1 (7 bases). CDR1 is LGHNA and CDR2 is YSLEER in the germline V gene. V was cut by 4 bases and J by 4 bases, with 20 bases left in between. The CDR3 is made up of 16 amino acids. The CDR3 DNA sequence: TGCGCCAGCAGCCCTTTTCCGTCAGGGGGGCTTTACGAGCAGTACTTC. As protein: CASSPFPSGGLYEQYF.

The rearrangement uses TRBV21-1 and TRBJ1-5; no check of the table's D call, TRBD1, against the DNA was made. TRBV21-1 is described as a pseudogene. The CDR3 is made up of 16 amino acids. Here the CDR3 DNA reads TGTGCCAGCAGCAAAGACGGCAGGGTCAAAGATCAGCCCCAGCATTTT. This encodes CASSKDGRVKDQPQHF.